These 32 T cell receptor beta chains were all obtained from the same sample, sequenced in a study of T cell responses to AZD1222 COVID-19 vaccine. The table came from immunoSEQ multiplex PCR; TCRdb's copy has only in-frame clones and leaves some out. The data hold 100,000 to 150,000 clones, with around 90% observed a single time. This sample comprised peripheral blood, obtained on day 0 of AZD1222 vaccination. The source is an adult in good health.

The CDR3 DNA sequence: TGTGCCAGCAGCTTAGCGGGGGTTAGCTCCTACGAGCAGTACTTC. Translated: CASSLAGVSSYEQYF. The chain employs TRBV7-2 and TRBJ2-7; D assignment may be TRBD1 or TRBD2 (5 bases each). CDR3 length: 15 residues. Germline V gene data show CDR1 as SGHTA and CDR2 as FQGNSA. Trimming took 0 bases from V and 0 from J, leaving 9 bases between them.

Remarks on this clone: A read error may account for a junction end that differs from germline. This sequence joins TRBV6-5 and TRBJ2-7, with 9 bases aligning to TRBD1. This CDR3 region has 15 residues. CDR1 and CDR2 from the germline V gene are MNHEY and SVGAGI. The CDR3: CASSHGQGSSHEQYF. CDR3 DNA: TGTGCCAGCAGCCACGGACAGGGGAGCTCCCACGAGCAGTACTTC.

This clone was recorded once. The chain joins TRBV7-3 to TRBJ2-3, with TRBD2 identical over 7 bases. The germline CDR1 and CDR2 sequences are SGHTA and FQGTGA. The CDR3 covers 15 residues. The trim removed 6 bases at V and 2 bases at J, leaving 8 bases unmatched. The DNA for the CDR3 is TGTGCCAGCAGTTCCTCTAGCGGCACCACAGATACGCAGTATTTT. Translation gives CASSSSSGTTDTQYF. Based on the CDR3 plus reference TRBV7-3 and TRBJ2-3, the full variable domain is GAGVSQTPSNKVTEKGKYVELRCDPISGHTALYWYRQSLGQGPEFLIYFQGTGAADDSGLPNDRFFAVRPEGSVSTLKIQRTERGDSAVYLCASSSSSGTTDTQYFGPGTRLTVL.

The rearrangement joins TRBV18 to TRBJ2-7; 7 nucleotides agree with TRBD2. The V gene end was trimmed by 1 base and the J gene end by 4 bases; junction bases not matched to a gene: 4. This CDR3 spans 14 amino acids. Germline loops: CDR1 KGHSH, CDR2 LQKENI. The CDR3 here is CASSPRLARYEQYF. The CDR3 DNA reads as TGTGCCAGCTCACCACGACTAGCCAGGTACGAGCAGTACTTC.

The rearrangement joins TRBV4-1 to TRBJ1-4; possible D gene TRBD1, 6 bases. The CDR3 consists of 13 residues. The V gene's germline CDR1 is MGHRA and CDR2 YSYEKL. Deletions cut 1 base from V and 10 bases from J, with 10 bases between. The CDR3 protein is CASSQVGGGKLFF. CDR3 DNA: TGCGCCAGCAGCCAAGTAGGGGGTGGAAAACTGTTTTTT.

J is TRBJ2-7 and V is TRBV19; no reliable D call. Trimming stripped 6 bases from V and 1 base from J, with 13 bases between. The CDR3 runs 14 residues. Looked up from germline, CDR1 is LNHDA and CDR2 is SQIVND (reference sequence). CDR3 bases: TGTGCCAGTAGCCCCCCCCTTAAATCCTACGAGCAGTACTTC. Translating it yields CASSPPLKSYEQYF.

This clone was counted between two and nine times. The chain links TRBV4-2 to TRBJ2-2, with 13 bases lining up with TRBD2. The length of the CDR3 is 17 residues. J gave up 6 bases and V 4 bases, and 8 bases lay outside the gene matches. Germline assignment: CDR1 LGHNA and CDR2 YNFKEQ. CDR3 nucleotides: TGTGCCAGCAGCCCGGGCGGACTAGCGGGAGAATCCGGGGAGCTGTTTTTT. Amino acid sequence: CASSPGGLAGESGELFF.

The V and J genes are TRBV9 and TRBJ2-1; D gene unclear. Germline V gene sequence: CDR1 SGDLS, CDR2 YYNGEE. Trimming shortened V by 0 bases and J by 5 bases, and 12 bases separated the two germline ends. This CDR3 comprises 15 residues. In DNA, the CDR3 is TGTGCCAGCAGCGTAGGCCCCTACCAGAACAATGAGCAGTTCTTC. Amino acids: CASSVGPYQNNEQFF. Drawing the rest from reference TRBV9 and TRBJ2-1, the complete variable domain is DSGVTQTPKHLITATGQRVTLRCSPRSGDLSVYWYQQSLDQGLQFLIQYYNGEERAKGNILERFSAQQFPDLHSELNLSSLELGDSALYFCASSVGPYQNNEQFFGPGTRLTVL.

The CDR3 DNA is TGTGCCAGCAGTCCAGGGTTTAATTCACCCCTCCACTTT. Translated, it gives CASSPGFNSPLHF. The rearrangement joins TRBV2 to TRBJ1-6, with TRBD1 as a possible D gene (5 bases). Per germline, CDR1 SNHLY and CDR2 FYNNEI. CDR3 length: 13 amino acids. Trimming took 5 bases from V and 6 from J, leaving 8 bases between them.

This clone showed up just once. J is TRBJ1-1 and V is TRBV5-1; D unclear. Germline V gene lookup returns CDR1 SGHRS and CDR2 YFSETQ. V was shortened by 0 bases and J by 2 bases, with 11 bases between the two germline ends. This CDR3 has 15 residues. CDR3 residues: CASSLVVLENTEAFF. The DNA for the CDR3 is TGCGCCAGCAGCTTGGTAGTACTCGAAAACACTGAAGCTTTCTTT.

The CDR3 protein is CASRPSNAQKHIQYF. The CDR3 coding sequence is TGTGCCAGCAGACCATCGAATGCTCAAAAACACATTCAGTACTTC. This sequence joins TRBV27 and TRBJ2-4, with D unclear. Germline CDR1 reads MNHEY; CDR2 reads SMNVEV (reference sequence). The V end was cut by 6 bases, the J end by 8 bases, with 20 bases between. The CDR3 length is 15 residues.

The chain uses TRBV5-1 and TRBJ2-3, with D tentatively TRBD2 (5 bases). V was clipped by 0 bases and J by 0 bases, with 11 bases between them. This CDR3 contains 16 residues. CDR1 and CDR2 (germline): SGHRS, YFSETQ. In DNA, the CDR3 is TGCGCCAGCAGCTTGGAGGGAGAAAGCAGCACAGATACGCAGTATTTT. This translates into CASSLEGESSTDTQYF.

In this sample, this clone turned up once. The chain carries TRBV5-1 and TRBJ2-2; TRBD2 aligns across 7 bases. The CDR3 covers 15 residues. CDR1 is SGHRS, CDR2 YFSETQ, per germline. V gave up 1 base and J gave up 3 bases; unmatched junction bases: 3. As DNA, the CDR3 is TGCGCCAGCAGCTTGTCTGGGGGGGACACCGGGGAGCTGTTTTTT. Translating it yields CASSLSGGDTGELFF.

This clone was seen more than once but under ten times. This chain connects TRBV24-1 to TRBJ2-5, with D possibly TRBD2 on 6 matching bases. CDR3 size: 15 residues. The ends were cut back, 7 bases at V and 4 bases at J, with 18 bases in the middle. Germline V gene sequence: CDR1 KGHDR, CDR2 SFDVKD. The DNA for the CDR3 is TGTGCCACCAGGGGTTCCGGGGGAGTCGGAGAGACCCAGTACTTC. It translates to CATRGSGGVGETQYF.

This chain links TRBV5-1 with TRBJ1-1; tentative D call: TRBD1 (5 bases). CDR1 is SGHRS, CDR2 YFSETQ, per germline. The CDR3 length is 14 residues. The V end lost 1 base, the J end lost 2 bases, and 9 bases lay between the germline ends. Written as DNA, the CDR3 is TGCGCCAGCAGCTTGTTGGGGGGAAACACTGAAGCTTTCTTT. This sequence encodes CASSLLGGNTEAFF.

V is TRBV19 and J is TRBJ2-1, with TRBD1 matching 9 bases. CDR3 length: 14 amino acids. Germline CDR1 is LNHDA and CDR2 is SQIVND (reference sequence). The ends lost 5 bases at V and 4 bases at J; junction bases unmatched: 3. CDR3 sequence: CASSSGTGYNEQFF. DNA of the CDR3: TGTGCCAGTAGTTCCGGGACAGGGTACAATGAGCAGTTCTTC.

The table lists this clone with a few counts. The chain joins TRBV5-1 to TRBJ2-5, with D maybe TRBD1 (5 bases). The germline gives CDR1 SGHRS, CDR2 YFSETQ. Trimming removed 0 bases at V and 2 bases at J, with 11 bases between. This CDR3 region has 15 residues. The CDR3 region has the DNA TGCGCCAGCAGCTTGGGGGCAGGGTGGCAAGAGACCCAGTACTTC. This translates into CASSLGAGWQETQYF.

The rearrangement joins TRBV5-4 to TRBJ2-5; D gene unclear. V lost 0 bases and J lost 5, with 14 bases in between. The length of the CDR3 is 15 residues. Germline V CDR1 and CDR2: SGHNT, YYREEE (reference sequence). CDR3 in DNA: TGTGCCAGCAGCTTGGGGACGAGTCTCGGGGAGACCCAGTACTTC. This sequence encodes CASSLGTSLGETQYF.

This sequence joins TRBV15 and TRBJ1-1, with a tentative D call TRBD1 (6 bases). CDR3 length: 14 residues. The V gene lost 0 bases and the J gene lost 3 bases, with 8 bases spanning the gap. Germline-derived CDR1 and CDR2 are LNHNV and YYDKDF (reference sequence). CDR3 coding DNA: TGTGCCACCAGCAGAGAGCACAGGGACACTGAAGCTTTCTTT. This translates into CATSREHRDTEAFF.

This chain links TRBV19 with TRBJ2-3; 7 bases are a match to TRBD2. Germline V gene sequence: CDR1 LNHDA, CDR2 SQIVND (reference sequence). The CDR3 sequence is 16 residues long. V was pared by 1 base and J by 1 base, with 5 bases of the junction left unmatched. The CDR3 region has the DNA TGTGCCAGTAGTATAGGGACTAGTGGTGGCACAGATACGCAGTATTTT. Amino acids: CASSIGTSGGTDTQYF.

The CDR3 loop reads CAISRGVSGDTQYF. Written as DNA, the CDR3 is TGTGCCATCAGCAGAGGGGTTTCCGGAGATACGCAGTATTTT. J is TRBJ2-3 and V is TRBV10-3; either TRBD1 or TRBD2 may fit D (5 bases each). Germline V lookup: CDR1 ENHRY, CDR2 SYGVKD. The CDR3 runs to 14 residues. The V end lost 6 bases, the J end lost 5 bases, and 15 bases lay between the germline ends.

V gene TRBV9 combines with J gene TRBJ2-7; D remains unclear. This CDR3 is 13 amino acids long. The V end lost 0 bases, the J end lost 5 bases, and 9 bases lay between the germline ends. Germline V gene sequence: CDR1 SGDLS, CDR2 YYNGEE. CDR3 sequence: CASSVGPEDEQYF. DNA for the CDR3: TGTGCCAGCAGCGTAGGTCCCGAGGACGAGCAGTACTTC.

The rearrangement uses TRBV19 and TRBJ2-2, with D perhaps TRBD1 (5 bases). The CDR3 loop spans 14 amino acids. The germline V gene has CDR1 LNHDA and CDR2 SQIVND (reference sequence). Trimming stripped 4 bases from V and 0 bases from J, with 6 bases between. The CDR3 loop reads CASSTGPNTGELFF. The CDR3, as DNA: TGTGCCAGTAGTACAGGGCCGAACACCGGGGAGCTGTTTTTT.

The V gene is TRBV27, the J gene TRBJ2-7, with 8 positions matching TRBD2. Germline values: CDR1 MNHEY, CDR2 SMNVEV (reference sequence). This CDR3 is built from 16 residues. The J segment lost 3 bases and the V segment lost 4 bases, leaving 11 bases of the junction unmatched. CDR3 in amino acids: CASSYLLSGGGYEQYF. CDR3 nucleotide sequence: TGTGCCAGCAGTTATCTCTTATCCGGGGGGGGCTACGAGCAGTACTTC.

The chain joins TRBV6-1 to TRBJ1-4, with D maybe TRBD1 (5 bases). V lost 1 base to trimming and J lost 6 bases, with 12 bases between them. This CDR3 spans 15 amino acids. Germline V gives CDR1 MNHNS, CDR2 SASEGT. CDR3 loop: CASSEVSGSDEKLFF. The CDR3, as DNA: TGTGCCAGCAGTGAAGTTTCAGGGTCGGATGAAAAACTGTTTTTT.

The V and J genes are TRBV14 and TRBJ1-1; D may be TRBD1 (5 bases). The CDR3 sequence is 15 residues long. Trimming left V 4 bases short and J 1 base short, with 13 bases between. The germline CDR1 and CDR2 sequences are SGHDN and FVKESK. CDR3 bases: TGTGCCAGCAGCCGCATGGCGGGGCAGAACACTGAAGCTTTCTTT. Its translation is CASSRMAGQNTEAFF.

The chain carries TRBV18 and TRBJ2-7, with 12 bases fitting TRBD1. J gave up 5 bases and V 6 bases, and 11 bases lay outside the gene matches. CDR1 is KGHSH and CDR2 is LQKENI in the germline V gene. The CDR3 totals 16 residues. The CDR3 region has the DNA TGTGCCAGCTCCCTCTGGGGGACAGGGGGCTCTCACGAGCAGTACTTC. Translation: CASSLWGTGGSHEQYF.

The rearrangement joins TRBV11-3 to TRBJ2-7, with D possibly matching TRBD2 (5 bases). CDR3 size: 14 residues. Trimming cost V 0 bases and J 0 bases, with 6 bases left between them. Germline V lookup: CDR1 SGHNT, CDR2 YENEEA. CDR3 loop: CASSLDRDSYEQYF. CDR3 bases: TGTGCCAGCAGCTTAGATCGGGACTCCTACGAGCAGTACTTC.

The chain recombines TRBV28 with TRBJ2-7; D is unresolved. V shed 5 bases and J shed 3 bases, with 8 bases lying between them. CDR3 length: 12 residues. Looked up from germline, CDR1 is MDHEN and CDR2 is SYDVKM. This CDR3 reads CASSPPIYEQYF. As DNA, the CDR3 is TGTGCCAGCAGTCCGCCCATCTACGAGCAGTACTTC.

The chain employs TRBV19 and TRBJ1-5, with D hard to call. Between the trimmed V and J ends, which lost 3 bases and 0 bases, there was a span of 9 bases. The CDR3 spans 15 residues. Germline V gene data show CDR1 as LNHDA and CDR2 as SQIVND (reference sequence). Here the CDR3 reads CASSMVLYSNQPQHF. CDR3 coding DNA: TGTGCCAGTAGTATGGTGCTCTATAGCAATCAGCCCCAGCATTTT. The full variable domain, with the rest looked up from reference TRBV19 and TRBJ1-5, is DGGITQSPKYLFRKEGQNVTLSCEQNLNHDAMYWYRQDPGQGLRLIYYSQIVNDFQKGDIAEGYSVSREKKESFPLTVTSAQKNPTAFYLCASSMVLYSNQPQHFGDGTRLSIL.

The chain combines TRBV2 with TRBJ2-2; 9 bases fit TRBD2. CDR1 and CDR2 from the germline V gene are SNHLY and FYNNEI. J lost 4 bases, V lost 4 bases, and 4 bases had no gene match. This CDR3 is 15 amino acids long. CDR3 nucleotides: TGTGCCAGCAGTGGGCGGGAGGGCGGCACCGGGGAGCTGTTTTTT. This translates into CASSGREGGTGELFF.

This chain uses TRBV15 with TRBJ1-4; the D gene is possibly TRBD1 (5 bases). Trimming stripped 0 bases from V and 5 bases from J, with 16 bases between. Germline-derived CDR1 and CDR2 are LNHNV and YYDKDF (reference sequence). The CDR3 has 17 amino acids. The CDR3 region is CATSRETPGAGNEKLFF. The CDR3 DNA reads TGTGCCACCAGCAGAGAGACGCCTGGGGCAGGGAATGAAAAACTGTTTTTT.